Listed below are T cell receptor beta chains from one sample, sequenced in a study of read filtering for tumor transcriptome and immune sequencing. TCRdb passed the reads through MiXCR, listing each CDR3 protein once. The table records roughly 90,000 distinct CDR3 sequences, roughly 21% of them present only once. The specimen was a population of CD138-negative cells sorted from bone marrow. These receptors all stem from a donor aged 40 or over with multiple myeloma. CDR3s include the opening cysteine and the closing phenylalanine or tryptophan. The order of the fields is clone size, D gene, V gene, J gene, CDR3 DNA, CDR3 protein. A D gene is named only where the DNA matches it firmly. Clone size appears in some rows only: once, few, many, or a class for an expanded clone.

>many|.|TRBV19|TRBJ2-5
TGTGCCAGTACCGCCCCGGGACGGCCTCAAGAGACCCAGTACTTC
CASTAPGRPQETQYF
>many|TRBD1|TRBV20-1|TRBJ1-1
TGCAGTGCTAGGCAGGGGGCGCGGAGTGAAGCTTTCTTT
CSARQGARSEAFF
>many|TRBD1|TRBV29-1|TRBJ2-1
TGCAGCGTTGGTGAGGGGGCAGGTCCCTACAATGAGCAGTTCTTC
CSVGEGAGPYNEQFF
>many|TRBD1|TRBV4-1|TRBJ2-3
TGCGCCAGCAGCTTAACTACAGGGGTCACAGATACGCAGTATTTT
CASSLTTGVTDTQYF
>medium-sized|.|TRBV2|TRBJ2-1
TGTGCCAGCAGCCCGTCCGGGGGTTACAATGAGCAGTTCTTC
CASSPSGGYNEQFF
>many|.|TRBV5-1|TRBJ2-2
TGCGCCAGCAGCTTGGGGCTAGGGGAGCTGTTTTTT
CASSLGLGELFF
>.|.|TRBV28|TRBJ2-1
TGTGCCTGCTGGACGCCGGGTCCGGGCAATGAGCAGTTCTTC
CACWTPGPGNEQFF
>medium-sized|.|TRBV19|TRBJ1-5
TGTGCCAGTAGTATAGGGGGGTCGCGGACTCAGCCCCAGCATTTT
CASSIGGSRTQPQHF
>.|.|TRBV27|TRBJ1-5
TGTGCCAGCGGTTACCAGGCGGGGGGGGGACAGCCCCAGCATTTT
CASGYQAGGGQPQHF
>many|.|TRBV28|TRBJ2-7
TGTGCCAGCAGTGTTCCCAGGAGCTCCTACGAGCAGTACTTC
CASSVPRSSYEQYF
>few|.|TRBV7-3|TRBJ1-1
TGTGCCAGCAAATTGGGCAGGAACACTGAAGCTTTCTTT
CASKLGRNTEAFF
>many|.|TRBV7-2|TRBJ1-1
TGTGCCAGCAGCTTATCAGCGAACACTGAAGCTTTCTTT
CASSLSANTEAFF
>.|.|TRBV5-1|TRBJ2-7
TGCGCCAGCAGCAGCACGTTCGGGGCCCGACGGGACGAGCAGTACTTC
CASSSTFGARRDEQYF
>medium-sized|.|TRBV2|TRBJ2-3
TGTGCCAGCAGTGATCGATCTAGGGGTGCAGATACGCAGTATTTT
CASSDRSRGADTQYF
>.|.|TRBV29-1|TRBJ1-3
TGCAGCGTTGGCTGGGGGAACACCATATATTTT
CSVGWGNTIYF
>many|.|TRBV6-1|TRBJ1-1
TGTGCCAGCAGTGAAGACAGGTTGAACACTGAAGCTTTCTTT
CASSEDRLNTEAFF
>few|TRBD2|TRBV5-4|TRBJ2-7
TGTGCCAGCAGCAGGACTAGCGGGGGCGGGGAGCAGTACTTC
CASSRTSGGGEQYF
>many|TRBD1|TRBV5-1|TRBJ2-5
TGCGCCAGCAGCCACTCAACAGGGGAAGAGACCCAGTACTTC
CASSHSTGEETQYF
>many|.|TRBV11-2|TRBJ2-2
TGTGCCAGCAGCCGCGAGAACAGGAGAAACACCGGGGAGCTGTTTTTT
CASSRENRRNTGELFF
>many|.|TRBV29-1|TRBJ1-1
TGCAGCGTTGAACAGGGAAACTCTGAAGCTTTCTTT
CSVEQGNSEAFF
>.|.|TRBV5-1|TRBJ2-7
TGCGCCAGCAGCTTGGAGCTAACCTACGAGCAGTACTTC
CASSLELTYEQYF
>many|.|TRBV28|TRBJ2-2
TGTGCCAGCAGTTTAATGGAGGGTCAGGCCGGGGAGCTGTTTTTT
CASSLMEGQAGELFF
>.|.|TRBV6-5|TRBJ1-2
TGTGCCAGCAGTTTCCTTACAGGGCACTATGGCTACACCTTC
CASSFLTGHYGYTF
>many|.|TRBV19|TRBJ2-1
TGTGCCAGTAGTATAGTTGGGGGCCGCAATGAGCAGTTCTTC
CASSIVGGRNEQFF
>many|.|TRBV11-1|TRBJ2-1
TGTGCCAGCAGCTTACGTTCACGGGGCGATGAGCAGTTCTTC
CASSLRSRGDEQFF
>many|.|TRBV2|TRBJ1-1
TGTGCCAGCAGTGAAGCGCTTCAGGGTCGGGGCACTGAAGCTTTCTTT
CASSEALQGRGTEAFF
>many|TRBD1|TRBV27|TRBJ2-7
TGTGCCAGCAGTCACGGGACAGGGGGAAACTACGAGCAGTACTTC
CASSHGTGGNYEQYF
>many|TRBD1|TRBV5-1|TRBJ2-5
TGCGCCAGCAGCTTGACCGGACAGGGGGCGGGGAAGACCCAGTACTTC
CASSLTGQGAGKTQYF
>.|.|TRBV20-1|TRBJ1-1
TGCAGTGCTAGAGCGGACTCCGACACTGAAGCTTTCTTT
CSARADSDTEAFF
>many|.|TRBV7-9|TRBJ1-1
TGTGCCAGCAGCTTGGGAGTCCTGAACACTGAAGCTTTCTTT
CASSLGVLNTEAFF
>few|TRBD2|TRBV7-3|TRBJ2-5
TGTGCCAGCAGCCCGACCGGGACTAGGGGCGAGACCCAGTACTTC
CASSPTGTRGETQYF
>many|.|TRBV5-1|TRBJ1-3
TGCGCCAGCAGCCCCCAAGGGGGGACTGGAAACACCATATATTTT
CASSPQGGTGNTIYF
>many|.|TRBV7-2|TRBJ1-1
TGTGCCAGCAGCTTAGGGGCAGTGGAAGCTTTCTTT
CASSLGAVEAFF
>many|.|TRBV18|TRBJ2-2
TGTGCCAGCTCGGACGGGACGGCGAACACCGGGGAGCTGTTTTTT
CASSDGTANTGELFF
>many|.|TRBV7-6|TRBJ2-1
TGTGCCAGCAGCTTGTTACAGGGACAAGGGAATGAGCAGTTCTTC
CASSLLQGQGNEQFF
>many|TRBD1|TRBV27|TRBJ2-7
TGTGCCAGCAGTTTTCACGGGACAGGGAACTACGAGCAGTACTTC
CASSFHGTGNYEQYF
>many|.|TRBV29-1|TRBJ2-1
TGCAGCGTTGAACGAGGCAGGGGGGCTGAGCAGTTCTTC
CSVERGRGAEQFF
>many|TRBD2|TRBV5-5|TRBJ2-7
TGTGCCAGCAGCTGGGCCAGCGGGAGCTCCTACGAGCAGTACTTC
CASSWASGSSYEQYF
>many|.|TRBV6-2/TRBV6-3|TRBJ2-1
TGTGCCAGCAGTCCGACAACCTACTTGTCGGGCTACAATGAGCAGTTCTTC
CASSPTTYLSGYNEQFF
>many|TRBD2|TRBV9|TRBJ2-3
TGTGCCAGCAGCGAGGGACTAGCGGAAAGCACAGATACGCAGTATTTT
CASSEGLAESTDTQYF
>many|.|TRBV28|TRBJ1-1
TGTGCCAGCCTGGGACGGTTGAACACTGAAGCTTTCTTT
CASLGRLNTEAFF
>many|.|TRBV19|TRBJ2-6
TGTGCCAGTAGTATCAACAGGGAAGGATCTGGGGCCAACGTCCTGACTTTC
CASSINREGSGANVLTF
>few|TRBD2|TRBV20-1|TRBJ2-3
TGCAGTGCACCAACTAGCGGGGGGGCAGATACGCAGTATTTT
CSAPTSGGADTQYF
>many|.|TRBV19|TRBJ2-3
TGTGCCAGTAGTCGGAAAGGCACAGATACGCAGTATTTT
CASSRKGTDTQYF
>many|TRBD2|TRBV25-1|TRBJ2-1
TGTGCCAGCGGCTCCCTAGCGGGGGGGCATGAGCAGTTCTTC
CASGSLAGGHEQFF
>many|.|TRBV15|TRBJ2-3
TGTGCCACCAGCACTAGGGTGCGGGCTAGCACAGATACGCAGTATTTT
CATSTRVRASTDTQYF
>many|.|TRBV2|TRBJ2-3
TGTGCCAGCAGCCGGACCGGTGGCACAGATACGCAGTATTTT
CASSRTGGTDTQYF
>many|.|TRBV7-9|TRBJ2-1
TGTGCCAGCAGCTCCGAGGGCAGCTACAATGAGCAGTTCTTC
CASSSEGSYNEQFF
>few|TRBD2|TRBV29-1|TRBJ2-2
TGCAGCGTTTCCGGGACTAGCGCGAACACCGGGGAGCTGTTTTTT
CSVSGTSANTGELFF
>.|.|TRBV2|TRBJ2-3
TGTGCCAGCCGTCTAGCATCAGATACGCAGTATTTT
CASRLASDTQYF
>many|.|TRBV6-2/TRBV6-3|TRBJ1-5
TGTGCCAGCAGTTACTCAAGAGGAGTCTGGGGAGTCCAGCCCCAGCATTTT
CASSYSRGVWGVQPQHF